The subject of this entry is one T cell receptor beta chain. Only one count was recorded for this clone. Its cognate antigen has yet to be identified. No much larger clone exists at a distance of one base, and base qualities are not known. This entry belongs to a study of blood T cell repertoires in COVID-19 (dated by TCRdb to 2020 to 2021). Background for the entire study: Samples from collaborators originated in the United States, Italy and Spain and spanned both the acute and convalescent phases of COVID-19. The prospective study material was composed of cDNA or gDNA derived from T cells, B-cell-depleted T cells, or PBMCs. Deeply sampled blood TCRbeta repertoires from subjects exposed to, actively infected with, or recovered from COVID-19 were included in the dataset. The repertoires were released in a freely available public database meant as a resource for research on the immune response to SARS-CoV-2. The samples were drawn from two sources: the first 160 participants of the ongoing ImmuneRACE study, and over 1,000 subjects contributed by 6 global collaborators. Nearly every sample came with metadata listing a de-identified subject ID, COVID-19 status, age in years and sex. HLA class I and class II types, where available, came from metadata supplied by the sample provider rather than from assay-based typing.

The immunoSEQ Assay, a bias-controlled multiplex PCR, was used to amplify TCRbeta CDR3 regions from genomic DNA. Concerning the study's data processing: The number of nucleated cells in each sample was estimated from the amplification of reference gene primers within the assay. To quantify the absolute abundance of each unique TCRbeta CDR3 rearrangement, sequence reads were collapsed and filtered. For each sample, productive Simpson clonality was calculated as the square root of Simpson's diversity index over productive rearrangements. TCRdb provides this immuneACCESS table in a form limited to in-frame rearrangements. Some clones are lacking; in checked studies, under half of them reflect an unresolved V gene, and why the rest are absent is not known. V and J calls and clone size come straight from that table; D and trimming were deduced from the DNA. The sample table holds 250,000 to 300,000 clones, of which 90% to 95% were seen once. The ten largest make up around 2.2% of the sample.

On the study overall, not on this receptor specifically: The amount of clinical and demographic metadata varied by source and participant and was provided uncurated.

At one collaborating source in Seattle, patients were enrolled during active infection and were followed longitudinally through the course of disease. Each collaborating institution followed its own protocols to collect whole blood in K2EDTA tubes. For TCRbeta analysis, collaborators shipped samples as frozen whole blood, isolated PBMCs, or DNA extracted from either of those sample types. V drops 0 bases and J drops 5 bases, leaving 12 bases in between. The CDR3 starts with the cysteine, ends with the phenylalanine, and has 15 residues. Of all the DNA, just the CDR3 is kept, 45 bases in frame from base 1. Sequences SGHDT (CDR1) and YYEEEE (CDR2) are obtained from the germline V gene.

Sequences were obtained from peripheral blood. The chain is encoded by TRBV5-6 joined to TRBJ1-5, with no reliable assignment of the D segment. The sequence was obtained from a woman aged 30 to 39 with COVID-19, enrolled during active disease. The encoded CDR3 is CASSLAKDIDQPQHF. The DNA sequence follows: TGTGCCAGCAGCTTGGCAAAAGACATAGATCAGCCCCAGCATTTT.